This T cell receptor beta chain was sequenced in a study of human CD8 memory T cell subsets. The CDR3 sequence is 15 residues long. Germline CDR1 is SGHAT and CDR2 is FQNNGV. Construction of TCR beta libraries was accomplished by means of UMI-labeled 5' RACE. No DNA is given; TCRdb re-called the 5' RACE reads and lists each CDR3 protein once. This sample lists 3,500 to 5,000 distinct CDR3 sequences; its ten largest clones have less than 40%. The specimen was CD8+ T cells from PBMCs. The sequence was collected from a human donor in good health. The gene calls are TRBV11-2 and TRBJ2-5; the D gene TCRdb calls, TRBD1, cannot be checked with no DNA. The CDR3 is CASSPPLSVQETQYF.